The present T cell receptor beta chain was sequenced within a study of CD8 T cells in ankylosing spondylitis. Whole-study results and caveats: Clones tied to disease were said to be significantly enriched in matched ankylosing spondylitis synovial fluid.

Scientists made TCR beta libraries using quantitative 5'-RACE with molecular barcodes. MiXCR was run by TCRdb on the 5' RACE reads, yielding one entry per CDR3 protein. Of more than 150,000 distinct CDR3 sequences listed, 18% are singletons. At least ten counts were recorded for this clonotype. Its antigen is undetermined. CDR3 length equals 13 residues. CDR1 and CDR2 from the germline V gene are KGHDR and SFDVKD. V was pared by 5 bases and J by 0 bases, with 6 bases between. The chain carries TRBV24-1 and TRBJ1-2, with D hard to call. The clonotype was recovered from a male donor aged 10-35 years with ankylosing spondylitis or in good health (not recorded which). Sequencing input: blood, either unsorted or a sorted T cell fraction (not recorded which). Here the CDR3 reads CATSATANYGYTF. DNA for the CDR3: TGTGCCACCAGTGCAACAGCTAACTATGGCTACACCTTC.